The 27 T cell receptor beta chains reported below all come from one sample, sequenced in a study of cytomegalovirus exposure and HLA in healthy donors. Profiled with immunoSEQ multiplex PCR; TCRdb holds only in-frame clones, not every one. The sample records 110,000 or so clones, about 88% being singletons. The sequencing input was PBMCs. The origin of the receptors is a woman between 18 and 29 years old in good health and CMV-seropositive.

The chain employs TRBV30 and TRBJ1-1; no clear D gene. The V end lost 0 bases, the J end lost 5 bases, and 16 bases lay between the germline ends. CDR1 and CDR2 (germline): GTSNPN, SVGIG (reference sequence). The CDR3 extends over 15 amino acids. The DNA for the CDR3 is TGTGCCTGGAGTGTAGGGCCGGGAGGTGGAACTGAAGCTTTCTTT. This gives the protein CAWSVGPGGGTEAFF.

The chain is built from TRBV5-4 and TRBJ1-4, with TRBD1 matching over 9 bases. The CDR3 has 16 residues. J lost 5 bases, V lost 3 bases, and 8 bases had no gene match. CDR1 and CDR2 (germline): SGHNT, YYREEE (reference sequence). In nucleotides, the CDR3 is TGTGCCAGCAGCTCCGACCGGGACAGGGCCAATGAAAAACTGTTTTTT. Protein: CASSSDRDRANEKLFF.

The DNA for the CDR3 is TGTGCCAGCACCCGAGATGGACTACGCACAGATACGCAGTATTTT. It yields the protein CASTRDGLRTDTQYF. This chain connects TRBV9 to TRBJ2-3; a possible D gene is TRBD2 (6 bases). The CDR3 contains 15 residues. V was trimmed by 6 bases and J by 1 base, leaving 15 bases between them. Looked up from germline, CDR1 is SGDLS and CDR2 is YYNGEE.

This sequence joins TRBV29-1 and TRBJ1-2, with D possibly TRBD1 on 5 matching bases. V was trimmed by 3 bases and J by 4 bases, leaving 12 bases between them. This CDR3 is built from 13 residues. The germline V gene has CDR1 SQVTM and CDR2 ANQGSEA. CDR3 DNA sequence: TGCAGCGTTGATGGGGCAGGCTCCTATGGCTACACCTTC. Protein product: CSVDGAGSYGYTF.

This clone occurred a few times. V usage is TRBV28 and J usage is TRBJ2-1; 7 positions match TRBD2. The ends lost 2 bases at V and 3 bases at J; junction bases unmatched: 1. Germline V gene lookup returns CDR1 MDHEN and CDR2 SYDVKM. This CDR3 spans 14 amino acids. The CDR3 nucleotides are TGTGCCAGCAGTTTAACTAGCGACTACAATGAGCAGTTCTTC. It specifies CASSLTSDYNEQFF.

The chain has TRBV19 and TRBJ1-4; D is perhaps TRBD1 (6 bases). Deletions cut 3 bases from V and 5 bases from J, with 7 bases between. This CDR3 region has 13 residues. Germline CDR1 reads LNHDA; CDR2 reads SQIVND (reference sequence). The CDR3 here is CASSMRGNEKLFF. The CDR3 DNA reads TGTGCCAGTAGTATGAGGGGGAATGAAAAACTGTTTTTT.

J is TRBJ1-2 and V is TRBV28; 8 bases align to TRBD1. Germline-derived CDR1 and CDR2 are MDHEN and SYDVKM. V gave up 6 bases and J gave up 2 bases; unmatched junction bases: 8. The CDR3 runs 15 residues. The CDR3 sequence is CASRPPGQANYGYTF. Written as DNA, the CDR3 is TGTGCCAGCAGACCACCGGGACAGGCCAACTATGGCTACACCTTC.

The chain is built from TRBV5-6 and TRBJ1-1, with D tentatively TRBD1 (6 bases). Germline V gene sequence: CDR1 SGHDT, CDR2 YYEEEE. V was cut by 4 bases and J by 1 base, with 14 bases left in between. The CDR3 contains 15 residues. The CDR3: CASSGLDRPNTEAFF. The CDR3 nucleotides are TGTGCCAGCAGCGGGTTGGACAGACCGAACACTGAAGCTTTCTTT.

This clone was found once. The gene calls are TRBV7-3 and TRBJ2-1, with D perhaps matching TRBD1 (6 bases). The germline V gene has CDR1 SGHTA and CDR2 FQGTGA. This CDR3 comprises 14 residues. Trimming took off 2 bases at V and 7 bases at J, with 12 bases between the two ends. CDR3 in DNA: TGTGCCAGCAGCTTATCAGGGGATTTTAATGAGCAGTTCTTC. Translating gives CASSLSGDFNEQFF.

CDR3 in amino acids: CASSTLAGGGYNEQFF. CDR3 nucleotide sequence: TGTGCCAGCAGCACACTAGCGGGAGGGGGGTACAATGAGCAGTTCTTC. V gene TRBV11-2 combines with J gene TRBJ2-1, with TRBD2 matching over 13 bases. J gave up 4 bases and V 5 bases, and 5 bases lay outside the gene matches. The CDR3 sequence is 16 residues long. CDR1 is SGHAT, CDR2 FQNNGV, per germline. Supplemented by reference TRBV11-2 and TRBJ2-1, the full variable domain reads EAGVAQSPRYKIIEKRQSVAFWCNPISGHATLYWYQQILGQGPKLLIQFQNNGVVDDSQLPKDRFSAERLKGVDSTLKIQPAKLEDSAVYLCASSTLAGGGYNEQFFGPGTRLTVL.

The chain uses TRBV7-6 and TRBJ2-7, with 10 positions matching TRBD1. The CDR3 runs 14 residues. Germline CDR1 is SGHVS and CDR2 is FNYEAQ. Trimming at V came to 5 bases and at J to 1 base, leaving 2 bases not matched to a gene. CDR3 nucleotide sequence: TGTGCCAGCAGCCGGGACAGGGGATCCTACGAGCAGTACTTC. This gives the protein CASSRDRGSYEQYF.

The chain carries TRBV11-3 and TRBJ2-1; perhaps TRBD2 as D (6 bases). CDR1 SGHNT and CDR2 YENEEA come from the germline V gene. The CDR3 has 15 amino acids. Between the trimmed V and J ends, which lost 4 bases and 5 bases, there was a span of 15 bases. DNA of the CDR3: TGTGCCAGCAGCTCGCCGGGACTCCTACACAATGAGCAGTTCTTC. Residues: CASSSPGLLHNEQFF.

For the CDR3, the DNA is TGCGCCAGCAGGTCCCGCGACAGGGGATACACAGATACGCAGTATTTT. Amino acids: CASRSRDRGYTDTQYF. The chain recombines TRBV5-1 with TRBJ2-3; 8 positions agree with TRBD1. The V gene end was trimmed by 5 bases and the J gene end by 2 bases; junction bases not matched to a gene: 10. This CDR3 spans 16 amino acids. CDR1 is SGHRS, CDR2 YFSETQ, per germline.

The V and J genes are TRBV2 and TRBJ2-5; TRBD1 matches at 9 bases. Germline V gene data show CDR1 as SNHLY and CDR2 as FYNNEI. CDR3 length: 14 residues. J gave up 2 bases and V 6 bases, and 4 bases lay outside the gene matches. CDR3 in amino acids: CASRTDRGQETQYF. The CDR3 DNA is TGTGCCAGCAGAACTGACAGGGGGCAAGAGACCCAGTACTTC.

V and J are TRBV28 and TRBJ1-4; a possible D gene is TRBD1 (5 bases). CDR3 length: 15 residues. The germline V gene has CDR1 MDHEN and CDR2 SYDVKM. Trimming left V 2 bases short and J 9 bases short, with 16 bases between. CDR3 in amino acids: CASSLSVGGAKKLFF. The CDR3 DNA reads TGTGCCAGCAGTTTAAGCGTGGGGGGTGCTAAAAAACTGTTTTTT.

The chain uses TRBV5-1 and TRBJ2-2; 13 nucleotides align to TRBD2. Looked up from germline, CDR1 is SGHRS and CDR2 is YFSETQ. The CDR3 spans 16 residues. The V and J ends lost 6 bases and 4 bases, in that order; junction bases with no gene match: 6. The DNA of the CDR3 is TGCGCCAGCATTCAGGGACTAGCGGGACCCACCGGGGAGCTGTTTTTT. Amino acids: CASIQGLAGPTGELFF.

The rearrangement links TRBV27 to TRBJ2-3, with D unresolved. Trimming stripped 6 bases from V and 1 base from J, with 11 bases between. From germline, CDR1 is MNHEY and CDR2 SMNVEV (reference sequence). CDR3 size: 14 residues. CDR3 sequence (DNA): TGTGCCAGCAGGTTCAGTCAAGGCACAGATACGCAGTATTTT. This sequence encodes CASRFSQGTDTQYF.

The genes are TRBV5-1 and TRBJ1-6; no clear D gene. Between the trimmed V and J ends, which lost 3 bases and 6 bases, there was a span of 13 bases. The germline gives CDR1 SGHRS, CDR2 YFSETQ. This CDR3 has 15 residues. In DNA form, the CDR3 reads TGCGCCAGCAGCTCTCAAGGAGGGCGTAATTCACCCCTCCACTTT. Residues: CASSSQGGRNSPLHF.

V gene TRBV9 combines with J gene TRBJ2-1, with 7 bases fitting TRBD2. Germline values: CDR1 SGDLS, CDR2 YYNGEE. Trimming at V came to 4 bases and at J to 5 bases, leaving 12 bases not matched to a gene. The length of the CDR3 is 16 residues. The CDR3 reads CASSPDPRGTNNEQFF. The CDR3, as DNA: TGTGCCAGCAGCCCCGATCCGCGGGGGACTAACAATGAGCAGTTCTTC. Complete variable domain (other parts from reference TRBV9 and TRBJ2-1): DSGVTQTPKHLITATGQRVTLRCSPRSGDLSVYWYQQSLDQGLQFLIQYYNGEERAKGNILERFSAQQFPDLHSELNLSSLELGDSALYFCASSPDPRGTNNEQFFGPGTRLTVL.

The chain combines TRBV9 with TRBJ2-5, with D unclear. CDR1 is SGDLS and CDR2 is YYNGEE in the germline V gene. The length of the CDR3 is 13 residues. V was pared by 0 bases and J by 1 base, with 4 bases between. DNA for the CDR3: TGTGCCAGCAGCGTAGCGGTCCAAGAGACCCAGTACTTC. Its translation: CASSVAVQETQYF. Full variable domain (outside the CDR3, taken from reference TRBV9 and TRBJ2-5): DSGVTQTPKHLITATGQRVTLRCSPRSGDLSVYWYQQSLDQGLQFLIQYYNGEERAKGNILERFSAQQFPDLHSELNLSSLELGDSALYFCASSVAVQETQYFGPGTRLLVL.

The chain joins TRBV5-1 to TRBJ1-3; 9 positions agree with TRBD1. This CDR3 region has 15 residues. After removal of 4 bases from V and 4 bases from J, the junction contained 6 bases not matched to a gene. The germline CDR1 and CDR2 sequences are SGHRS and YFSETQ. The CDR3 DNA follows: TGCGCCAGCAGCCCTGGACAGGGGTACGGAAACACCATATATTTT. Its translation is CASSPGQGYGNTIYF. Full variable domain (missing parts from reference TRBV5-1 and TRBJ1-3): KAGVTQTPRYLIKTRGQQVTLSCSPISGHRSVSWYQQTPGQGLQFLFEYFSETQRNKGNFPGRFSGRQFSNSRSEMNVSTLELGDSALYLCASSPGQGYGNTIYFGEGSWLTVV.

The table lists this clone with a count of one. The CDR3 here is CASSMGWTGRGYGYTF. The CDR3 nucleotides are TGTGCCAGTAGTATGGGATGGACAGGACGAGGATATGGCTACACCTTC. The V gene is TRBV19, the J gene TRBJ1-2; the match to TRBD1 covers 7 bases. The CDR3 loop spans 16 amino acids. V lost 3 bases, J lost 5 bases, and 12 bases stayed unmatched. Looked up from germline, CDR1 is LNHDA and CDR2 is SQIVND (reference sequence).

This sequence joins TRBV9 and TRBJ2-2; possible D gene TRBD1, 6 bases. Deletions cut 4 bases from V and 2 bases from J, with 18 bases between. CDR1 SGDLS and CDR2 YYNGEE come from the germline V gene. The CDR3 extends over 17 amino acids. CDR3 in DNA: TGTGCCAGCAGCTTTAGCCCCGACAGGTTCAACACCGGGGAGCTGTTTTTT. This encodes CASSFSPDRFNTGELFF. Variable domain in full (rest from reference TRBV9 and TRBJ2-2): DSGVTQTPKHLITATGQRVTLRCSPRSGDLSVYWYQQSLDQGLQFLIQYYNGEERAKGNILERFSAQQFPDLHSELNLSSLELGDSALYFCASSFSPDRFNTGELFFGEGSRLTVL.

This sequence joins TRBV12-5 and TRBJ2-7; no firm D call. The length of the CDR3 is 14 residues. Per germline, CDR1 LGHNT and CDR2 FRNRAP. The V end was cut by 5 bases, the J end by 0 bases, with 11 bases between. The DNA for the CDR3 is TGTGCTAGTGGTCGGGTCGGCAACTCCTACGAGCAGTACTTC. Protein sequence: CASGRVGNSYEQYF.

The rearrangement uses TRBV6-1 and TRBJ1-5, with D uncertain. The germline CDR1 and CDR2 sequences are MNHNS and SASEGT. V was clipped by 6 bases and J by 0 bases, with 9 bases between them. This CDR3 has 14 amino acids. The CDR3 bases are TGTGCCAGCAGCAACATCCATAGCAATCAGCCCCAGCATTTT. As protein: CASSNIHSNQPQHF.

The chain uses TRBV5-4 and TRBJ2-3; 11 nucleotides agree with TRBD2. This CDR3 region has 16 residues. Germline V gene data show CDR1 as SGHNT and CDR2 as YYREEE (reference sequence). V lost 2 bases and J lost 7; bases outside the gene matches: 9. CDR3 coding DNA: TGTGCCAGCAGCTTTGATTTAGCGGGAGGGCCACATACGCAGTATTTT. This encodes CASSFDLAGGPHTQYF.

The CDR3 DNA sequence: TGCGCCAGCAGCTTCGGCGATCAGGATGGCTACACCTTC. Encoded protein: CASSFGDQDGYTF. V is TRBV5-1 and J is TRBJ1-2, with unresolved D. This CDR3 spans 13 amino acids. V lost 2 bases to trimming and J lost 6 bases, with 11 bases between them. CDR1 is SGHRS and CDR2 is YFSETQ in the germline V gene.